The text below deals with one TCR beta chain. Its antigen is currently unknown. The junction and the germline gene differ at one end; a read error may be behind it. Germline assignment: CDR1 MDHEN and CDR2 SYDVKM. This CDR3 is 15 amino acids long. These data are taken from a study of blood T cells in healthy people across ages. For the study at large: Template switching retrieved approximately one barcoded beta molecule for each two T cells.

Next came a second PCR, run for about 6 to 12 cycles, which used a sample-barcoded 5' primer along with a J-beta primer mix. TCRdb fed the 5' RACE reads into MiXCR, producing one record per CDR3 protein. The sample holds around 1,500,000 distinct CDR3 sequences, 28% seen once. Findings and caveats of the study: Among T cells, TCR beta diversity per million cells dropped roughly linearly as age rose. Observed TCR beta diversity showed a strong correlation with the percentage of naive T cells as measured by flow cytometry. The long-lived group displayed more naive CD4+ cells, plus higher diversity, than the aged donors did.

The receptor was derived from a woman in her twenties or thirties in good health. Sample: blood. The genes are TRBV28 and TRBJ2-1; 7 bases line up with TRBD1. The CDR3 loop is CACSWGTVLRNEQFF. For the CDR3, the DNA is TGTGCCTGCAGTTGGGGGACAGTTTTGAGGAATGAGCAGTTCTTC.